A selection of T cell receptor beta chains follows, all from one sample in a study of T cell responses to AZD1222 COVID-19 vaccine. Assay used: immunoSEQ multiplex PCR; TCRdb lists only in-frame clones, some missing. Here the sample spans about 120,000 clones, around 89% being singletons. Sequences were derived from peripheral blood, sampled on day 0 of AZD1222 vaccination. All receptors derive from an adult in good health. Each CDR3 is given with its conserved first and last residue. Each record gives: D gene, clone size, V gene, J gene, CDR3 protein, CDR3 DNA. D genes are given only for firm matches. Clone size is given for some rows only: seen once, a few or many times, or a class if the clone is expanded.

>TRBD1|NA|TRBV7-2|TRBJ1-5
CASSIRDRGQPQHF
TGTGCCAGCAGTATCCGGGACAGGGGGCAGCCCCAGCATTTT
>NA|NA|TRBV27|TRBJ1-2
CASSPATNFPLYGYTF
TGTGCCAGCAGTCCGGCGACTAACTTCCCACTCTATGGCTACACCTTC
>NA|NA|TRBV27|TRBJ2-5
CASSTPRGGPQETQYF
TGTGCCAGCAGCACCCCACGCGGGGGCCCCCAAGAGACCCAGTACTTC
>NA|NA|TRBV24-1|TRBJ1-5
CATSIGSDQPQHF
TGTGCCACCAGCATCGGGAGCGATCAGCCCCAGCATTTT
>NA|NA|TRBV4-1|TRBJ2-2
CASSLGPNTGELFF
TGCGCCAGCAGTCTGGGACCGAACACCGGGGAGCTGTTTTTT
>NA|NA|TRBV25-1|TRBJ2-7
CASSATGRSYEQYF
TGTGCCAGCAGTGCGACGGGACGGAGCTACGAGCAGTACTTC
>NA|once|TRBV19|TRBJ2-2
CASSIPRVEAGELFF
TGTGCCAGTAGTATACCCCGGGTGGAGGCCGGGGAGCTGTTTTTT
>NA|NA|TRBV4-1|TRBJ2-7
CASSQDAGRSPYEQYF
TGCGCCAGCAGCCAAGATGCGGGGAGATCGCCCTACGAGCAGTACTTC
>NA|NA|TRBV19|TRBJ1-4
CASSNSPGGEKLFF
TGTGCCAGTAGTAATTCCCCTGGTGGGGAAAAACTGTTTTTT
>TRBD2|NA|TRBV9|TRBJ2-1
CASSSGWTSAFNEQFF
TGTGCCAGCAGCTCCGGCTGGACTAGCGCTTTCAATGAGCAGTTCTTC